The 14 T cell receptor beta chains below come from one sample, sequenced in a study of blood T cells in healthy people across ages. Using a J-beta primer mix together with a sample-barcoded 5' primer, a second PCR was run for roughly 6 to 11 cycles. TCRdb independently ran MiXCR on the 5' RACE reads; one entry per CDR3 protein. The profile covers 1.5 million to 2 million distinct CDR3 sequences, with about 35% appearing a single time and around 11% taken by the ten largest. The sample was blood. These receptors came from a woman aged 25 to 39 in good health.

The sample holds a few counts of this clonotype. This sequence joins TRBV6-5 and TRBJ2-1, with TRBD2 matching 11 bases. Trimming took 7 bases from V and 3 from J; bases not matched to a gene: 8. CDR3 length: 16 residues. CDR1 and CDR2 from the germline V gene are MNHEY and SVGAGI. CDR3 bases: TGTGCCAGCAAGGGTAGCGGGAGGGTTAGCTACAATGAGCAGTTCTTC. It codes for CASKGSGRVSYNEQFF.

This clonotype was seen a handful of times. The J gene is TRBJ2-3, the V gene TRBV6-1; D remains ambiguous. With 4 bases removed from V and 0 bases from J, the gap between germline ends came to 14 bases. The CDR3 loop spans 16 amino acids. Germline loops: CDR1 MNHNS, CDR2 SASEGT. The DNA of the CDR3 is TGTGCCAGCAGTGTTAGACTGGAGATCAGCACAGATACGCAGTATTTT. Its protein product is CASSVRLEISTDTQYF.

The chain links TRBV4-2 to TRBJ1-1; D possibly corresponds to TRBD1 (6 bases). There are 14 residues in the CDR3. V lost 8 bases, J lost 7 bases, and 20 bases lay in between. The germline gives CDR1 LGHNA, CDR2 YNFKEQ. The CDR3 nucleotides read TGTGCCAGCGGAGGGGGGACTAATGGGGGTGAAGCTTTCTTT. Translation: CASGGGTNGGEAFF.

This rearrangement joins TRBV24-1 to TRBJ1-1; 7 bases agree with TRBD1. Germline assignment: CDR1 KGHDR and CDR2 SFDVKD. With V trimmed by 2 bases and J by 11 bases, 4 bases remained unmatched. The CDR3 runs 12 residues. Here the CDR3 reads CATSDSTGVAFF. For the CDR3, the DNA is TGTGCCACCAGTGATTCTACAGGGGTGGCTTTCTTT.

The rearrangement joins TRBV15 to TRBJ1-4, with D hard to call. V lost 7 bases and J 4 bases, leaving 13 bases between the germline ends. Germline CDR1 is LNHNV and CDR2 is YYDKDF (reference sequence). The CDR3 runs to 14 residues. The CDR3 nucleotides are TGTGCCACCACCCCCCGTGGGAGTAATGAAAAACTGTTTTTT. It yields the protein CATTPRGSNEKLFF.

This clonotype was seen a few times. The chain couples TRBV30 to TRBJ2-3, with D possibly TRBD1 on 5 matching bases. V lost 4 bases to trimming and J lost 5 bases, with 16 bases between them. The V gene's germline CDR1 is GTSNPN and CDR2 SVGIG (reference sequence). The CDR3 spans 14 residues. The CDR3: CAWTAGPRGDTQYF. In nucleotides, the CDR3 is TGTGCCTGGACGGCAGGGCCTCGCGGAGATACGCAGTATTTT.

In this sample, this clonotype turned up a few times. One end of the junction does not line up with germline, which may come from a read error. The rearrangement joins TRBV7-9 to TRBJ2-7, with D perhaps matching TRBD2 (5 bases). Germline V gives CDR1 SEHNR, CDR2 FQNEAQ (reference sequence). The CDR3 length is 13 residues. CDR3: CSSSLAGIIEQYF. The CDR3 DNA reads TGTTCCAGCAGCTTAGCCGGGATTATCGAGCAGTACTTC.

The chain recombines TRBV20-1 with TRBJ2-5; D is possibly TRBD2 (6 bases). Trimming removed 6 bases at V and 0 bases at J, with 11 bases between. The germline CDR1 and CDR2 sequences are DFQATT and SNEGSKA (reference sequence). The CDR3 totals 13 residues. CDR3: CSASSGYQETQYF. DNA of the CDR3: TGCAGTGCCAGTAGCGGCTACCAAGAGACCCAGTACTTC.

This clonotype was seen once. An end of the junction differs from the germline gene, which may be a read error. This chain links TRBV7-9 with TRBJ2-1; 9 bases are a match to TRBD1. The CDR3 has 19 residues. Looked up from germline, CDR1 is SEHNR and CDR2 is FQNEAQ (reference sequence). In DNA, the CDR3 is TGTGCCAGCAGCCGTTCCCCGGGACAGGGAATTGGGGCGTGGGATGAGCGGTTCTTC. It encodes CASSRSPGQGIGAWDERFF.

This clonotype was counted between two and nine times. This sequence joins TRBV10-3 and TRBJ2-6; D is uncertain. Germline-derived CDR1 and CDR2 are ENHRY and SYGVKD. V shed 4 bases and J shed 0 bases, with 7 bases lying between them. This CDR3 has 15 residues. The DNA for the CDR3 is TGTGCCATCAGTGGCCACAGCTCTGGGGCCAACGTCCTGACTTTC. Protein product: CAISGHSSGANVLTF.

Regarding this clonotype: Compared with germline, one end of the junction differs, possibly owing to a read error. J is TRBJ2-1 and V is TRBV4-1; unclear D gene. The CDR3 is made up of 17 amino acids. The germline V gene has CDR1 MGHRA and CDR2 YSYEKL. CDR3: CTSSQDVGDRAENEQFF. The DNA of the CDR3 is TGCACCAGCAGCCAAGACGTTGGGGATAGGGCTGAAAATGAGCAGTTCTTC.

This clonotype was seen more than once but under ten times. V gene TRBV15 combines with J gene TRBJ2-1; no definite D call. CDR3 length equals 13 residues. Germline V gene sequence: CDR1 LNHNV, CDR2 YYDKDF (reference sequence). V lost 8 bases and J 0 bases, leaving 8 bases between the germline ends. In DNA, the CDR3 is TGTGCCACCCGCGAGAGCTCCTACAATGAGCAGTTCTTC. Translating it yields CATRESSYNEQFF.

This clonotype was counted between two and nine times. The V call is TRBV7-6, the J call TRBJ2-3; D is unresolved. Germline values: CDR1 SGHVS, CDR2 FNYEAQ. Trimming removed 0 bases from V and 2 bases from J, with 6 bases in between. The CDR3 is made up of 14 amino acids. The CDR3 loop is CASSLASPTDTQYF. Here the CDR3 DNA reads TGTGCCAGCAGCTTAGCGAGCCCCACAGATACGCAGTATTTT.

J is TRBJ2-5 and V is TRBV7-9, with 7 nucleotides matching TRBD1. Germline assignment: CDR1 SEHNR and CDR2 FQNEAQ (reference sequence). The CDR3 spans 13 residues. Trimming removed 4 bases from V and 13 bases from J; junction bases left unmatched: 12. The CDR3 protein is CASSSTGLGERYF. Here the CDR3 DNA reads TGTGCCAGCAGCTCGACAGGGTTGGGCGAGCGGTACTTC.